What follows is one T cell receptor beta chain and its context. Antigen specificity is unknown. Per-sample yields of isolated PBMCs were at least 6 million. These data come from a study of blood T cells in healthy people across ages. Regarding the study as a whole: Per million T cells, TCR beta diversity dropped roughly linearly as age increased.

In germline, CDR1 is SGHTA, CDR2 FQGNSA. CDR3 length equals 16 residues. Trimming pared 5 bases from V and 4 bases from J, leaving 20 bases between. PCR was performed a second time for roughly 6 to 12 cycles using a sample-barcoded 5' primer and a J-beta primer mix. One entry per CDR3 protein results from TCRdb running MiXCR on the 5' RACE reads. Of around 1,100,000 distinct CDR3 sequences listed, more than 30% are singletons. This rearrangement joins TRBV7-2 to TRBJ1-2; D is undetermined. The sequencing input was blood. This TCR was sampled from a man in his late teens or twenties in good health. CDR3 bases: TGTGCCAGCAGCCCGCGAGTACCCGGGCAGCTCTATGGCTACACCTTC. Encoded protein: CASSPRVPGQLYGYTF.